This is a list of T cell receptor beta chains from one sample in a study of cytomegalovirus exposure and HLA in healthy donors. Method: immunoSEQ multiplex PCR; TCRdb's copy keeps in-frame clones and lacks some. The sample records just over 150,000 clones, approximately 85% being singletons. What was sequenced was PBMCs. These receptors all come from a woman aged 18-29 years in good health and CMV-seronegative. Each CDR3 is given with its conserved first and last residue. A D gene is named only where the DNA matches it firmly. Rows may omit the clone size; those that give it use once, few, many or a size class.

d_gene | abundance | len | j_gene | v_gene | CDR3nt | CDR3aa
. | . | 12 | TRBJ1-6 | TRBV30 | TGTGCCTGGAGGGGGGGGGATACACCCCTCCACTTT | CAWRGGDTPLHF
TRBD2 | . | 14 | TRBJ2-1 | TRBV28 | TGTGCCAGCAGTTCCGGGACTAGTATGTATGAGCAGTTCTTC | CASSSGTSMYEQFF
TRBD1 | . | 17 | TRBJ2-3 | TRBV5-6 | TGTGCCAGCAGCTCCCCATACCGGGACAGGGGGCCAGATACGCAGTATTTT | CASSSPYRDRGPDTQYF
. | few | 16 | TRBJ2-2 | TRBV4-3 | TGCGCCAGCAGCCCATGGTCAGGGGGGATGGCCGGGGAGCTGTTTTTT | CASSPWSGGMAGELFF
. | . | 14 | TRBJ1-4 | TRBV6-1 | TGTGCCAGCAACCACGGTGCAACTAATGAAAAACTGTTTTTT | CASNHGATNEKLFF
. | . | 15 | TRBJ1-5 | TRBV21-1 | TGTGCCAGCCCAATGAGGTTGGATAACAATCAGCCCCAGCATTTT | CASPMRLDNNQPQHF
. | . | 16 | TRBJ2-4 | TRBV4-1 | TGCGCCAGCAGCCAAGGAATTACAGGGGGGGAAAACATTCAGTACTTC | CASSQGITGGENIQYF
TRBD1 | . | 16 | TRBJ2-3 | TRBV5-5 | TGTGCCAGCAGCTCGGGACAGTTGTATAGCACAGATACGCAGTATTTT | CASSSGQLYSTDTQYF
TRBD2 | . | 15 | TRBJ2-1 | TRBV5-1 | TGCGCCAGCAGCTTGAGGCCTAGCGGATTCAATGAGCAGTTCTTC | CASSLRPSGFNEQFF
TRBD1 | . | 15 | TRBJ1-5 | TRBV6-1 | TGTGCCAGCAAAACCTTGACAGGGGGCAATCAGCCCCAGCATTTT | CASKTLTGGNQPQHF
TRBD1 | . | 16 | TRBJ2-7 | TRBV5-8 | TGTGCCAGCAGCTTGGCCGGTAGGACAGGGTACCGCGAGCAGTACTTC | CASSLAGRTGYREQYF
. | . | 14 | TRBJ1-2 | TRBV4-3 | TGCGCCAGCAGCCAAGTGGGGGGGGCTTATGGCTACACCTTC | CASSQVGGAYGYTF
TRBD1 | . | 12 | TRBJ2-7 | TRBV27 | TGTGCCAGCCAGGGGGTTTCTTACGAGCAGTACTTC | CASQGVSYEQYF
. | few | 14 | TRBJ1-2 | TRBV6-5 | TGTGCCAGCAGTGAATCTCTGGGCAACTATGGCTACACCTTC | CASSESLGNYGYTF
TRBD1 | . | 21 | TRBJ1-4 | TRBV9 | TGTGCCAGCAGCGTAGGAAGAGGGGGGGACAGGATTGGCCTAGGGGGAGAAAAACTGTTTTTT | CASSVGRGGDRIGLGGEKLFF
. | . | 11 | TRBJ2-7 | TRBV29-1 | TGCAGCGCCGCAGATGGCTACGAGCAGTACTTC | CSAADGYEQYF
. | . | 15 | TRBJ2-2 | TRBV2 | TGTGCCAGCAGTTCCCCCGGACAGAACACCGGGGAGCTGTTTTTT | CASSSPGQNTGELFF
. | . | 14 | TRBJ1-2 | TRBV4-1 | TGCGCCAGCAGCCAAGTTCAGGTATCCTATGGCTACACCTTC | CASSQVQVSYGYTF
. | . | 15 | TRBJ1-4 | TRBV5-1 | TGCGCCAGCAGCTTGGAGGGGCCGGCTAATGAAAAACTGTTTTTT | CASSLEGPANEKLFF
TRBD2 | . | 17 | TRBJ2-3 | TRBV25-1 | TGTGCCAGCAGTGAATGGAAGACTAGCGGTGTAGACGATACGCAGTATTTT | CASSEWKTSGVDDTQYF
. | . | 16 | TRBJ2-1 | TRBV18 | TGTGCCAGCTCACCACCGGAAGGGGGGGGCTACAATGAGCAGTTCTTC | CASSPPEGGGYNEQFF
. | . | 11 | TRBJ1-2 | TRBV19 | TGTGCCAGTAGCTCAGCGGGGGGCTACACCTTC | CASSSAGGYTF
. | . | 14 | TRBJ1-4 | TRBV11-2 | TGTGCCAGCAGCTTAGCGCGGGACCCTGAAAAACTGTTTTTT | CASSLARDPEKLFF
. | . | 13 | TRBJ2-5 | TRBV4-2 | TGTGCCAGCAGCCTTTCCTACCAAGAGACCCAGTACTTC | CASSLSYQETQYF
TRBD1 | . | 18 | TRBJ1-3 | TRBV5-5 | TGTGCCAGCAGCCCCCCACCGTCCGCCAGGGGGCCAGGAAACACCATATATTTT | CASSPPPSARGPGNTIYF
TRBD1 | . | 14 | TRBJ1-5 | TRBV30 | TGTGCCTGGAGTGTGGGGACAGACAATCAGCCCCAGCATTTT | CAWSVGTDNQPQHF
TRBD2 | . | 17 | TRBJ2-1 | TRBV4-3 | TGCGCCAGCAGCCAAGAAATGGCGGGAGTTTTCTACAATGAGCAGTTCTTC | CASSQEMAGVFYNEQFF
TRBD1 | . | 15 | TRBJ2-7 | TRBV5-4 | TGTGCCAGCAGCCTAGGGACAGGGGGCCTCTACGAGCAGTACTTC | CASSLGTGGLYEQYF
TRBD1 | . | 14 | TRBJ2-3 | TRBV19 | TGTGCCAGCTCGGACAGGGGGCGTGCAGATACGCAGTATTTT | CASSDRGRADTQYF
TRBD1 | . | 11 | TRBJ1-2 | TRBV27 | TGTGCCACCTTGAGGGGGCAGAGCTACACCTTC | CATLRGQSYTF
TRBD2 | once | 14 | TRBJ2-3 | TRBV4-2 | TGTGCCAGCGCCGGGGGGGGGAGCACAGATACGCAGTATTTT | CASAGGGSTDTQYF
. | . | 14 | TRBJ1-5 | TRBV19 | TGTGCCAGTAGTATCGGGGTAGGCAATCAGCCCCAGCATTTT | CASSIGVGNQPQHF
TRBD1 | . | 18 | TRBJ1-5 | TRBV19 | TGTGCCAGCAGTCGACCGGGACAGCTATCGACACCTCAGAAGCCCCAGCATTTT | CASSRPGQLSTPQKPQHF
TRBD1 | . | 12 | TRBJ2-1 | TRBV6-6 | TGTGCCAGCAGGCAGGGGGCCGGTGAGCAGTTCTTC | CASRQGAGEQFF
TRBD2 | . | 15 | TRBJ2-7 | TRBV5-4 | TGTGCCAGCAGCTCCCTAGCGGGAGGGAGAGGCGAGCAGTACTTC | CASSSLAGGRGEQYF
. | . | 14 | TRBJ2-7 | TRBV28 | TGTGCCAGCAGTGGGCCTCAGGGGTTCTACGAGCAGTACTTC | CASSGPQGFYEQYF
. | . | 16 | TRBJ1-3 | TRBV7-9 | TGTGCCAGCAGTTTCTCCCTCGGGGGATCTGGAAACACCATATATTTT | CASSFSLGGSGNTIYF
TRBD1 | . | 13 | TRBJ2-7 | TRBV29-1 | TGCAGCGTTCAGGACAGGGGGACGTTCGAGCAGTACTTC | CSVQDRGTFEQYF
. | . | 17 | TRBJ2-4 | TRBV27 | TGTGCCAGCAGTACCCAGGGGTCCAAGTTAGCCAAAAACATTCAGTACTTC | CASSTQGSKLAKNIQYF
. | . | 11 | TRBJ2-1 | TRBV6-6 | TGTGCCAGCAGCTTAGGAGCTGAGCAGTTCTTC | CASSLGAEQFF
TRBD1 | . | 13 | TRBJ2-7 | TRBV18 | TGTGCCAGCTCACCCGGACAGGACTACGAGCAGTACTTC | CASSPGQDYEQYF
TRBD2 | once | 17 | TRBJ2-3 | TRBV11-2 | TGTGCCAGCAGCCACCCCTCGACTAGCGGGGGGGCAAATACGCAGTATTTT | CASSHPSTSGGANTQYF
TRBD2 | once | 17 | TRBJ2-1 | TRBV4-2 | TGTGCCAGCAGCCAAGATCAAAAACTAGCGGGGGGGGATGAGCAGTTCTTC | CASSQDQKLAGGDEQFF
TRBD1 | . | 11 | TRBJ1-2 | TRBV20-1 | TGCAGGACAGGGACCCTCTATGGCTACACCTTC | CRTGTLYGYTF
TRBD1 | . | 17 | TRBJ2-2 | TRBV2 | TGTGCCAGCAGTGAAATTACAGGGGGGCTTTTGACCGGGGAGCTGTTTTTT | CASSEITGGLLTGELFF
. | . | 14 | TRBJ1-5 | TRBV6-6 | TGTGCCAGCAGACTCGCAGGGGAGAATCAGCCCCAGCATTTT | CASRLAGENQPQHF
TRBD1 | . | 14 | TRBJ2-1 | TRBV30 | TGTGCCTGGACCAGGGGGAAGGCGTACAATGAGCAGTTCTTC | CAWTRGKAYNEQFF
TRBD2 | few | 15 | TRBJ2-5 | TRBV5-4 | TGTGCCAGCAGCTTTAGCGGGTTAGAGGATCGGGCGCAGTACTTC | CASSFSGLEDRAQYF
TRBD1 | once | 17 | TRBJ2-3 | TRBV5-1 | TGCGCCAGCAGCTTGGAATGGACAGGTGACGGCACAGATACGCAGTATTTT | CASSLEWTGDGTDTQYF
TRBD1 | . | 12 | TRBJ2-7 | TRBV2 | TGTGCCAGCAGCGGAGCGACAGGGGTAATCGCCTTC | CASSGATGVIAF
TRBD2 | . | 16 | TRBJ2-5 | TRBV28 | TGTGCCAGCAGTTTATCAGCGGGAGGGGTGTGGCAGACCCAGTACTTC | CASSLSAGGVWQTQYF
TRBD1 | . | 14 | TRBJ1-1 | TRBV5-4 | TGTGCCAGCAGCCCTCCAGGGGGAAAAACTGAAGCTTTCTTT | CASSPPGGKTEAFF
TRBD1 | . | 16 | TRBJ1-5 | TRBV18 | TGTGCCAGCTCCCCGTTGACAGGGAATAGCAATCAGCCCCAGCATTTT | CASSPLTGNSNQPQHF
. | . | 16 | TRBJ2-3 | TRBV13 | TGTGCCAGCAGCTTAGGGTTGCAGGTTAGCACAGATACGCAGTATTTT | CASSLGLQVSTDTQYF
TRBD2 | . | 17 | TRBJ2-2 | TRBV2 | TGTGCCAGCAGTCTACTAGCGGGGGGCCGGGGGATCGGGGAGCTGTTTTTT | CASSLLAGGRGIGELFF
TRBD1 | . | 16 | TRBJ2-2 | TRBV7-9 | TGTGCCAGCAGCTCGCCGGGACAGGGGGCATCCGGGGAGCTGTTTTTT | CASSSPGQGASGELFF
. | few | 14 | TRBJ1-5 | TRBV27 | TGTGCCAGCAGTTTAATCCAGGGCAATCAGCCCCAGCATTTT | CASSLIQGNQPQHF